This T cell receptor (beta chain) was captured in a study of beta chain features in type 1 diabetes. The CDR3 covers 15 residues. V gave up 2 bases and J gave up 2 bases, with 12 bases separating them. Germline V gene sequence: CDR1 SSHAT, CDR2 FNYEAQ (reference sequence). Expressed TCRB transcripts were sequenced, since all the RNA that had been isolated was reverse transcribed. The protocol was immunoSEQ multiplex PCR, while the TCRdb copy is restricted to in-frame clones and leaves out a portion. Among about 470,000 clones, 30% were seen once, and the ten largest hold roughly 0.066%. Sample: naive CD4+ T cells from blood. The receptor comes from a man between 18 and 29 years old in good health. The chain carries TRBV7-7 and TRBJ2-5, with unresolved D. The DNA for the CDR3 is TGTGCCAGCAGCTTAAGGTCGGAAGCGCAAGAGACCCAGTACTTC. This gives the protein CASSLRSEAQETQYF.